These 6 T cell receptor beta chains were all obtained from the same sample, sequenced in a study of neoadjuvant anti-PD-1 for oral cavity cancer (TCRdb year 2021). Libraries were prepared through the immunoSEQ multiplex PCR assay. As stored in TCRdb, this immuneACCESS dataset retains in-frame rearrangements with V and J assigned. A fraction of the clones does not appear; measured against another copy, unresolved V genes explain less than half of the discrepancy, and the remainder lacks a known reason. The sample table holds over 65,000 clones, of which around 84% were seen once. Approximately 3.6% of the sample comes from the top ten. In the paper's terms, the time point label means: after neoadjuvant nivolumab, at surgical resection. This specimen was PBMCs, taken after nivolumab (anti-PD-1) treatment. The receptors derive from a person aged 35 to 85 with oral cavity squamous cell carcinoma.

V is TRBV2 and J is TRBJ2-1, with 7 bases that match TRBD2. Germline V CDR1 and CDR2: SNHLY, FYNNEI. The CDR3 runs to 14 residues. The CDR3 reads CAAPRLAAYNEQFF. In nucleotides, the CDR3 is TGTGCAGCTCCCCGGCTAGCGGCCTACAATGAGCAGTTCTTC.

V usage is TRBV25-1 and J usage is TRBJ1-5; D is undetermined. Germline values: CDR1 MGHDK, CDR2 SYGVNS. The length of the CDR3 is 15 residues. With 6 bases removed from V and 2 bases from J, the gap between germline ends came to 14 bases. The CDR3 DNA sequence: TGTGCCAGCAGGGTCTCGGACTCCCGCAATCAGCCCCAGCATTTT. Residues: CASRVSDSRNQPQHF.

This chain links TRBV5-1 with TRBJ2-5, with D hard to call. The CDR3 runs 13 residues. CDR1 is SGHRS, CDR2 YFSETQ, per germline. Trimming removed 2 bases at V and 5 bases at J, with 10 bases between. CDR3 amino acids: CASSLTLGETQYF. The CDR3 DNA sequence: TGCGCCAGCAGCTTAACTCTCGGGGAGACCCAGTACTTC.

The chain carries TRBV30 and TRBJ1-1; D ambiguous. Germline CDR1 GTSNPN, CDR2 SVGIG (reference sequence). The CDR3 has 13 amino acids. V shed 6 bases and J shed 1 base, with 12 bases lying between them. CDR3 region: CACTRLTNTEAFF. In DNA form, the CDR3 reads TGTGCCTGTACAAGACTGACGAACACTGAAGCTTTCTTT.

The rearrangement joins TRBV6-5 to TRBJ1-2; no reliable D call. Germline V gene sequence: CDR1 MNHEY, CDR2 SVGAGI. Trimming took 7 bases from V and 5 from J, leaving 17 bases between them. The CDR3 totals 14 residues. The CDR3 DNA sequence: TGTGCCAGCACCTTAAGTGTGGGAGATTATGGCTACACCTTC. Its translation is CASTLSVGDYGYTF.

V and J are TRBV29-1 and TRBJ2-6, with D possibly TRBD2 on 6 matching bases. With 4 bases removed from V and 0 bases from J, the gap between germline ends came to 7 bases. CDR3 size: 14 residues. The germline V gene encodes CDR1 SQVTM and CDR2 ANQGSEA. CDR3 in amino acids: CSVGEDSGANVLTF. The DNA for the CDR3 is TGCAGCGTTGGGGAGGACTCTGGGGCCAACGTCCTGACTTTC.